This T cell receptor (beta chain) was documented in a study of T cells in Graves' hyperthyroidism and ophthalmopathy. Study-level points and caveats: Blood also contained most expanded thyroid clonotypes above 0.001.

Orbital computed tomography and thyroid ultrasound, together with serum TRAb and thyroxine and clinical symptoms, were used for diagnoses. Amplification targeted TCR beta CDR3 regions from RNA transcripts. In the first-round RT-PCR of the TCR CDR3, the HTBI primer set was used. TCRdb passed the multiplex PCR reads through MiXCR, listing each CDR3 protein once. This sample has roughly 170,000 distinct CDR3 sequences, with over 15% found just once. Concerning this clonotype: The antigen remains undetermined.

The germline gives CDR1 SGHRS, CDR2 YFSETQ. J gave up 9 bases and V 4 bases, and 7 bases lay outside the gene matches. The CDR3 consists of 13 residues. The sequence derives from a woman between 50 and 59 years old with Graves' hyperthyroidism. The rearrangement joins TRBV5-1 to TRBJ1-2, with TRBD1 identical over 9 bases. Sequencing used blood. The CDR3 region has the DNA TGCGCCAGCAGCGTCGGGACAGGGAGTAGCTACACCTTC. Residues: CASSVGTGSSYTF.